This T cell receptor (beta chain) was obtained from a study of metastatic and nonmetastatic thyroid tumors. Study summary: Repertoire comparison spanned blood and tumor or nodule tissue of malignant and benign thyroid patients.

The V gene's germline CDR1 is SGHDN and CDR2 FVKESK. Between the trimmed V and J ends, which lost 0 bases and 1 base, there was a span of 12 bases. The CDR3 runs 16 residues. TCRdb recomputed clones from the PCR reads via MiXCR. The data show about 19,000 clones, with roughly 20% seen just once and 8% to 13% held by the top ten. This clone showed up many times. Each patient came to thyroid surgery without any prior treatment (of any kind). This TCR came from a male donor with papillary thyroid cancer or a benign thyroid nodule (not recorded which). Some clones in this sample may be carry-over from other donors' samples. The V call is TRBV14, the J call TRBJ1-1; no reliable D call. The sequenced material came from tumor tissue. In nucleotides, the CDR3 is TGTGCCAGCAGCCAAGAGACGGTTTGGGGGAACACTGAAGCTTTCTTT. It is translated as CASSQETVWGNTEAFF.